One sample yielded the 14 T cell receptor beta chains listed below, sequenced in a study of blood T cells in healthy people across ages (dated by TCRdb to between 2014 and 2016). Library method: 5' RACE. Sequencing took place on an Illumina HiSeq 2500. A second PCR of roughly 7 to 12 cycles was performed with a sample-barcoded 5' primer and a J-beta primer mix. The public reads were run again by TCRdb, first through fastp at Q25 and then through MiXCR, and only productive beta chains were kept. One record per CDR3 amino acid sequence lists the most common genes and DNA. In this sample the table shows about 1.4 million distinct CDR3 sequences, 59% of which occur a single time. The top ten clones comprise roughly 6.3% of the sample. Sequencing used blood. All receptors derive from a man between 18 and 35 years old in good health.

This clonotype was seen a single time. This chain links TRBV11-2 with TRBJ2-1, with D tentatively TRBD1 (5 bases). The CDR3 is 15 residues long. Per germline, CDR1 SGHAT and CDR2 FQNNGV. Deletions cut 3 bases from V and 4 bases from J, with 13 bases between. The CDR3 loop is CASSFGLGAYNEQFF. The DNA of the CDR3 is TGTGCCAGCAGCTTTGGGCTAGGGGCTTACAATGAGCAGTTCTTC.

The chain links TRBV4-2 to TRBJ1-3; TRBD1 is a possible D gene (5 bases). The germline V and J ends were trimmed by 0 bases and 0 bases, with 18 bases remaining between them. CDR1 is LGHNA and CDR2 is YNFKEQ in the germline V gene. This CDR3 is built from 19 residues. The CDR3 DNA reads TGTGCCAGCAGCCAAGATCGTGTACAGGAGGGTCGCTCTGGAAACACCATATATTTT. Amino acid sequence: CASSQDRVQEGRSGNTIYF.

As for this clonotype: This sequence may be a read error, since a much larger clone differs from it by one base. The chain links TRBV25-1 to TRBJ2-7; D gene ambiguous. The CDR3 runs 11 residues. The V gene's germline CDR1 is MGHDK and CDR2 SYGVNS. Trimming removed 4 bases at V and 4 bases at J, with 5 bases between. CDR3 in DNA: TGTGCCAGCAGTGGAAAATACGAGCAGTACTTC. Translation gives CASSGKYEQYF.

The table lists this clonotype with a few counts. The chain couples TRBV27 to TRBJ2-4; D may be TRBD2 (7 bases). The better agreement between TRBJ2-7 and the DNA end casts doubt on the J call. Per the germline V gene, CDR1 is MNHEY and CDR2 is SMNVEV (reference sequence). The CDR3 spans 14 residues. CDR3 region: CASGKGGLSYEQYF. The CDR3 DNA follows: TGTGCCAGCGGAAAGGGGGGGCTGTCCTACGAGCAGTACTTC.

The chain recombines TRBV6-5 with TRBJ2-5, with TRBD2 matching over 9 bases. The J call could be wrong; TRBJ2-7 is a better fit for the DNA end. CDR1 is MNHEY and CDR2 is SVGAGI in the germline V gene. CDR3 length: 14 residues. CDR3 coding DNA: TGTGCCAGCAGTCTCAGCGGGGGGCTCGACGAGCAGTACTTC. Protein sequence: CASSLSGGLDEQYF.

This chain connects TRBV20-1 to TRBJ2-7, with 11 bases aligning to TRBD1. The CDR3 runs 15 residues. In germline, CDR1 is DFQATT, CDR2 SNEGSKA (reference sequence). Germline trimming cut 1 base from V and 3 bases from J; bases unmatched to any gene: 5. CDR3 amino acids: CSARATGTGGYEQYF. The CDR3, as DNA: TGCAGTGCTAGAGCCACCGGGACAGGGGGCTACGAGCAGTACTTC.

About this clonotype itself: At one boundary the junction diverges from the germline segment, which might be a read error. The chain carries TRBV28 and TRBJ2-7; no definite D call. CDR1 is MDHEN, CDR2 SYDVKM, per germline. This CDR3 is 13 amino acids long. The CDR3: CASSLSPNYERYF. The DNA of the CDR3 is TGTGCCAGCAGTTTGTCCCCGAACTACGAGCGGTACTTC.

The chain joins TRBV6-1 to TRBJ2-4; TRBD2 matches at 8 bases. The length of the CDR3 is 16 residues. From germline, CDR1 is MNHNS and CDR2 SASEGT. J was trimmed by 13 bases and V by 1 base; bases with no gene match: 15. CDR3 residues: CASSEVSGGVLNEQYF. Here the CDR3 DNA reads TGTGCCAGCAGTGAAGTTTCGGGAGGGGTGCTCAATGAGCAGTACTTC.

The V gene is TRBV29-1, the J gene TRBJ2-1; either TRBD1 or TRBD2 may supply D (5 bases each). Germline assignment: CDR1 SQVTM and CDR2 ANQGSEA. The CDR3 runs to 10 residues. Trimming left V 6 bases short and J 15 bases short, with 15 bases between. CDR3 region: CSVGDHTPFF. CDR3 bases: TGCAGCGTGGGGGACCATACTCCGTTCTTC.

The gene calls are TRBV6-5 and TRBJ2-3; tentative D call: TRBD1 (5 bases). This CDR3 spans 15 amino acids. Germline CDR1 reads MNHEY; CDR2 reads SVGAGI. V was trimmed by 6 bases and J by 2 bases, leaving 15 bases between them. CDR3 in DNA: TGTGCCAGCAGCCCCCTGACAGCTATCACAGATACGCAGTATTTT. The encoded protein is CASSPLTAITDTQYF.

This clonotype occurred a few times. The CDR3, as DNA: TGTGCCAGCACCGACCCTAACCGTGCCTCAGATACGCAGTATTTT. Protein product: CASTDPNRASDTQYF. V usage is TRBV7-9 and J usage is TRBJ2-3; D gene ambiguous. V lost 7 bases and J 4 bases, leaving 18 bases between the germline ends. CDR1 is SEHNR, CDR2 FQNEAQ, per germline (reference sequence). This CDR3 contains 15 residues.

This clonotype has more than one count but fewer than ten. CDR3 amino acids: CASSQESMNTEAFF. CDR3 nucleotide sequence: TGTGCCAGCAGCCAAGAATCGATGAACACTGAAGCTTTCTTT. V gene TRBV4-2 combines with J gene TRBJ1-1, with unresolved D. In germline, CDR1 is LGHNA, CDR2 YNFKEQ. V lost 0 bases and J 0 bases, leaving 5 bases between the germline ends. The CDR3 has 14 residues.

This clonotype showed up just once. This chain joins TRBV14 and TRBJ1-4; D possibly corresponds to TRBD1 (5 bases). Deletions cut 4 bases from V and 8 bases from J, with 23 bases between. The CDR3 consists of 17 residues. Germline CDR1 and CDR2: SGHDN and FVKESK. CDR3 in amino acids: CASSPSGGPPIGEKLFF. For the CDR3, the DNA is TGTGCCAGCAGCCCTTCGGGGGGTCCACCCATCGGGGAAAAACTGTTTTTT.

This chain connects TRBV7-2 to TRBJ1-4; tentatively, D is TRBD1 (5 bases). Trimming removed 1 base at V and 3 bases at J, with 9 bases between. Germline lookup yields CDR1 SGHTA and CDR2 FQGNSA. CDR3 size: 15 residues. The DNA for the CDR3 is TGTGCCAGCAGCTTAGTGACGGGGGCTAATGAAAAACTGTTTTTT. Amino acid sequence: CASSLVTGANEKLFF.